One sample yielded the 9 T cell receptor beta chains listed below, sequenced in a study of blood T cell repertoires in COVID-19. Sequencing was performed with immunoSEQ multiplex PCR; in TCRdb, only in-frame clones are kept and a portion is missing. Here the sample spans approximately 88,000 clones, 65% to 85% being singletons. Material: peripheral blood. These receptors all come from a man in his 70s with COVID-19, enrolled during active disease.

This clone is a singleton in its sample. CDR3 in DNA: TGTGCCAGCAGTGGACCGGGGGGGATGAACACTGAAGCTTTCTTT. Protein: CASSGPGGMNTEAFF. The chain links TRBV7-8 to TRBJ1-1; D might be TRBD1 (5 bases). The germline V gene encodes CDR1 SGHVS and CDR2 FQNEAQ. The V gene lost 6 bases and the J gene lost 0 bases, with 14 bases spanning the gap. The CDR3 has 15 amino acids.

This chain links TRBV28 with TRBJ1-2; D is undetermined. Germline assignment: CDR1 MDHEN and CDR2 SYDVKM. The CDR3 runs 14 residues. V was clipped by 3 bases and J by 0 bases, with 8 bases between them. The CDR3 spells CASSFHRSNYGYTF. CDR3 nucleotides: TGTGCCAGCAGTTTCCACAGATCTAACTATGGCTACACCTTC.

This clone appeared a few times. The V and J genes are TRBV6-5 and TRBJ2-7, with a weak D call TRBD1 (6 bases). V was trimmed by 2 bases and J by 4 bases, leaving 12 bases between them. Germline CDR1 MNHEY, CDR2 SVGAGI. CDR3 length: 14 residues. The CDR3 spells CASSYLNDRYEQYF. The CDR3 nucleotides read TGTGCCAGCAGTTACCTGAATGACAGGTACGAGCAGTACTTC.

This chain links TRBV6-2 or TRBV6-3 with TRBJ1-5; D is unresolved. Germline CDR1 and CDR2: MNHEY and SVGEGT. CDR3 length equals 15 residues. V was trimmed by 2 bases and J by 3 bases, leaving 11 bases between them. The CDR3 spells CASSYVGDSNQPQHF. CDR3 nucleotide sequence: TGTGCCAGCAGTTACGTGGGCGATTCCAATCAGCCCCAGCATTTT.

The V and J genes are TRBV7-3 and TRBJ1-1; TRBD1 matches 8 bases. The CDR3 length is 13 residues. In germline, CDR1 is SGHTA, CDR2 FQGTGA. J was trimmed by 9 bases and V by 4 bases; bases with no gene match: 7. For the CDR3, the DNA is TGTGCCAGCAGCTCACCTGGGACAGGAAAAGCTTTCTTT. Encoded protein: CASSSPGTGKAFF. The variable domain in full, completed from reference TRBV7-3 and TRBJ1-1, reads GAGVSQTPSNKVTEKGKYVELRCDPISGHTALYWYRQSLGQGPEFLIYFQGTGAADDSGLPNDRFFAVRPEGSVSTLKIQRTERGDSAVYLCASSSPGTGKAFFGQGTRLTVV.

This chain's CDR3 is CASSRGTSGGYNEQFF. DNA of the CDR3: TGTGCCAGCTCAAGAGGGACTAGCGGGGGATACAATGAGCAGTTCTTC. V is TRBV18 and J is TRBJ2-1, with 14 bases lining up with TRBD2. Germline V gene data show CDR1 as KGHSH and CDR2 as LQKENI. After removal of 5 bases from V and 4 bases from J, the junction contained 4 bases not matched to a gene. The length of the CDR3 is 16 residues.

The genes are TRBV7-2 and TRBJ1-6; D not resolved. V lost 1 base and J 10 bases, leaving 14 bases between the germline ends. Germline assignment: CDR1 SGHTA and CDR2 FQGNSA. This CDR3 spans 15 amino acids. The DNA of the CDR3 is TGTGCCAGCAGCTTAGAATCCGGAAGCGGCTCACCCCTCCACTTT. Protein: CASSLESGSGSPLHF.

The CDR3 nucleotides read TGTGCCAGCAGCTTATCCCTTACCCAGTACTTC. This gives the protein CASSLSLTQYF. The chain combines TRBV11-1 with TRBJ2-5; no clear D gene. The germline V and J ends were trimmed by 2 bases and 8 bases, with 6 bases remaining between them. The CDR3 contains 11 residues. Germline loops: CDR1 SGHAT, CDR2 FQDESV (reference sequence).

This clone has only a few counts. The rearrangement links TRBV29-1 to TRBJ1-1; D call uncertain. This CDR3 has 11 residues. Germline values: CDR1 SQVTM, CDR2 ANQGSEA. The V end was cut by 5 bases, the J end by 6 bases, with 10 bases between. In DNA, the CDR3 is TGCAGCGTTTGGACTTTGGCTGAAGCTTTCTTT. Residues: CSVWTLAEAFF. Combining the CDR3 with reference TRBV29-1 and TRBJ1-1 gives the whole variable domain SAVISQKPSRDICQRGTSLTIQCQVDSQVTMMFWYRQQPGQSLTLIATANQGSEATYESGFVIDKFPISRPNLTFSTLTVSNMSPEDSSIYLCSVWTLAEAFFGQGTRLTVV.